The 13 T cell receptor beta chains reported below all come from one sample, sequenced in a study of blood T cell repertoires in COVID-19. Generated by immunoSEQ multiplex PCR, the TCRdb table keeps only in-frame clones and is missing some. The sample has some 260,000 clones; roughly 88% are singletons. The sample consisted of peripheral blood. These receptors were taken from a man aged 80 or over with acute or convalescent COVID-19.

The rearrangement uses TRBV25-1 and TRBJ1-2, with 7 bases matching TRBD1. J was trimmed by 5 bases and V by 5 bases; bases with no gene match: 8. This CDR3 has 14 residues. Germline CDR1 reads MGHDK; CDR2 reads SYGVNS. The CDR3, as DNA: TGTGCCAGCAGTAAGGGGGCGGGAAGATATGGCTACACCTTC. Its protein product is CASSKGAGRYGYTF.

The chain carries TRBV4-3 and TRBJ2-7; D is perhaps TRBD2 (5 bases). V gave up 1 base and J gave up 3 bases, with 13 bases separating them. The germline gives CDR1 LGHNA, CDR2 YSLEER. The CDR3 is 15 amino acids. CDR3 sequence (DNA): TGCGCCAGCAGCCAAGGGCCCGGGAACAACTACGAGCAGTACTTC. It encodes CASSQGPGNNYEQYF.

The CDR3 DNA reads as TGTGCCAGTACAGACAGGGTGGACACCGGGGAGCTGTTTTTT. It specifies CASTDRVDTGELFF. This chain connects TRBV6-5 to TRBJ2-2, with 7 nucleotides matching TRBD1. CDR1 and CDR2 (germline): MNHEY, SVGAGI. The ends lost 9 bases at V and 3 bases at J; junction bases unmatched: 7. The length of the CDR3 is 14 residues.

This chain connects TRBV7-9 to TRBJ1-6; D not certain. CDR3 length: 16 amino acids. Germline values: CDR1 SEHNR, CDR2 FQNEAQ (reference sequence). V lost 6 bases and J lost 3, with 15 bases in between. The CDR3 loop reads CASSFRDFYYNSPLHF. The CDR3 region has the DNA TGTGCCAGCAGTTTTCGCGACTTCTACTATAATTCACCCCTCCACTTT.

The chain joins TRBV27 to TRBJ1-2; a weak D match, TRBD1 (5 bases). Germline lookup yields CDR1 MNHEY and CDR2 SMNVEV (reference sequence). V lost 4 bases, J lost 6 bases, and 15 bases lay in between. The CDR3 is 14 amino acids. This CDR3 reads CASSSGRAKDGYTF. The CDR3 nucleotides read TGTGCCAGCAGTTCGGGCAGGGCAAAGGATGGCTACACCTTC.

This chain uses TRBV5-6 with TRBJ2-5; perhaps TRBD1 as D (6 bases). V lost 4 bases, J lost 2 bases, and 12 bases lay in between. The CDR3 length is 14 residues. Germline CDR1 is SGHDT and CDR2 is YYEEEE. The CDR3 DNA reads as TGTGCCAGCAGCCCAACAGACAGGCAAGAGACCCAGTACTTC. Amino acid sequence: CASSPTDRQETQYF.

The chain recombines TRBV6-6 with TRBJ2-5; tentative D call: TRBD2 (6 bases). The CDR3 extends over 14 amino acids. Germline-derived CDR1 and CDR2 are MNHNY and SVGAGI (reference sequence). V lost 10 bases, J lost 5 bases, and 20 bases lay in between. CDR3 DNA sequence: TGTGCCACCTCTTTAGGTCGGGGGTCCGAGACCCAGTACTTC. It encodes CATSLGRGSETQYF.

The V call is TRBV4-3, the J call TRBJ1-4; D may be TRBD1 (6 bases). The ends were cut back, 2 bases at V and 7 bases at J, with 8 bases in the middle. CDR1 is LGHNA, CDR2 YSLEER, per germline. The CDR3 contains 13 residues. The CDR3 DNA reads TGCGCCAGCAGCCAAACAGGGATTGAAAAACTGTTTTTT. Protein sequence: CASSQTGIEKLFF.

Only one count was recorded for this clone. This chain connects TRBV7-2 to TRBJ1-1; 9 bases are a match to TRBD1. J gave up 5 bases and V 3 bases, and 4 bases lay outside the gene matches. Germline V gene sequence: CDR1 SGHTA, CDR2 FQGNSA. The CDR3 is made up of 14 amino acids. CDR3 coding DNA: TGTGCCAGCAGCTTCGGGACAGGGCGTACTGAAGCTTTCTTT. Translating gives CASSFGTGRTEAFF.

The CDR3 here is CASSPEGTTNEKLFF. The CDR3 DNA reads as TGCGCCAGCAGCCCGGAGGGAACGACTAATGAAAAACTGTTTTTT. J is TRBJ1-4 and V is TRBV4-3; no definite D call. CDR3 length equals 15 residues. Germline V gene data show CDR1 as LGHNA and CDR2 as YSLEER. Trimming cost V 4 bases and J 2 bases, with 11 bases left between them.

The chain carries TRBV6-1 and TRBJ1-5; no clear D. CDR1 and CDR2 (germline): MNHNS, SASEGT. Trimming removed 1 base from V and 7 bases from J, with 11 bases in between. CDR3 length: 14 amino acids. DNA of the CDR3: TGTGCCAGCAGTGAAGGATTAGTCAACCAGCCCCAGCATTTT. Translated, it gives CASSEGLVNQPQHF.

In DNA, the CDR3 is TGCGCCAGCAGCCAAGAGACAGGGTCCCACAATCAGCCCCAGCATTTT. Residues: CASSQETGSHNQPQHF. The chain uses TRBV4-3 and TRBJ1-5; 7 bases are shared with TRBD1. This CDR3 has 16 amino acids. V lost 0 bases, J lost 3 bases, and 5 bases stayed unmatched. The V gene's germline CDR1 is LGHNA and CDR2 YSLEER.

The rearrangement links TRBV6-5 to TRBJ1-6; 8 bases fit TRBD1. This CDR3 has 16 amino acids. The V segment lost 4 bases and the J segment 6 bases; nucleotides outside the gene matches: 8. The germline CDR1 and CDR2 sequences are MNHEY and SVGAGI. The CDR3: CASSSRQGPANSPLHF. CDR3 bases: TGTGCCAGCAGTTCCCGACAGGGGCCGGCTAATTCACCCCTCCACTTT.